One and the same sample provided the 30 T cell receptor beta chains below, sequenced in a study of CD8 T cells in Susac syndrome. Random-hexamer reverse transcription was applied to about 0.45 to 1 ug RNA. TCRdb processed the immunoSEQ multiplex PCR reads anew with MiXCR; each CDR3 protein has one entry. The data show 100,000 to 150,000 distinct CDR3 sequences, with around 75% seen just once and around 0.51% held by the top ten. The sequenced sample was CD8+ T cells from PBMCs. The receptors stem from a human donor with multiple sclerosis.

CDR3: CASSFRQGLYNEQFF. For the CDR3, the DNA is TGTGCCAGCAGTTTTCGACAGGGGTTGTACAATGAGCAGTTCTTC. The chain has TRBV12-3 or TRBV12-4 and TRBJ2-1; 8 bases are shared with TRBD1. V shed 3 bases, J shed 4 bases, and the junction held 5 bases outside the gene matches. The CDR3 is 15 amino acids.

The J gene is TRBJ1-4, the V gene TRBV7-9; 11 bases align to TRBD1. This CDR3 has 15 amino acids. Trimming removed 6 bases from V and 16 bases from J; junction bases left unmatched: 16. Germline V lookup: CDR1 SEHNR, CDR2 FQNEAQ (reference sequence). In nucleotides, the CDR3 is TGTGCCAGCAGTCCACCCTCCCCCCCGGGACAGGGGGAGTTTTTT. Its protein product is CASSPPSPPGQGEFF. The full variable domain, rest sourced from reference TRBV7-9 and TRBJ1-4, is DTGVSQNPRHKITKRGQNVTFRCDPISEHNRLYWYRQTLGQGPEFLTYFQNEAQLEKSRLLSDRFSAERPKGSFSTLEIQRTEQGDSAMYLCASSPPSPPGQGEFFGSGTQLSVL.

The rearrangement joins TRBV11-3 to TRBJ2-1; 8 bases line up with TRBD2. This CDR3 contains 15 residues. The trim removed 6 bases at V and 9 bases at J, leaving 13 bases unmatched. CDR1 is SGHNT and CDR2 is YENEEA in the germline V gene. The CDR3 coding sequence is TGTGCCAGCAGAGCTCGGGGGGGGACTCCAGGTGAGCAGTTCTTC. Amino acids: CASRARGGTPGEQFF.

V and J are TRBV5-6 and TRBJ1-1; perhaps TRBD1 as D (5 bases). The germline V gene has CDR1 SGHDT and CDR2 YYEEEE. The CDR3 has 12 amino acids. Trimming pared 0 bases from V and 11 bases from J, leaving 11 bases between. This CDR3 reads CASSLGGPRAFF. The CDR3 DNA reads TGTGCCAGCAGCTTGGGGGGCCCGAGGGCTTTCTTT.

The chain joins TRBV2 to TRBJ1-1, with no clear D. Trimming removed 7 bases from V and 11 bases from J, with 23 bases in between. The CDR3 sequence is 14 residues long. Germline CDR1 reads SNHLY; CDR2 reads FYNNEI. The CDR3 nucleotides are TGTGCCAGCACATTCGAGACACTGAACGATTTGGCTTTCTTT. It specifies CASTFETLNDLAFF.

The chain is built from TRBV24-1 and TRBJ2-2; D is ambiguous. V was pared by 4 bases and J by 3 bases, with 11 bases between. CDR3 length: 15 residues. The V gene's germline CDR1 is KGHDR and CDR2 SFDVKD. CDR3 sequence (DNA): TGTGCCACCAGTGACCCCGACTGGGACACCGGGGAGCTGTTTTTT. It translates to CATSDPDWDTGELFF.

The V gene is TRBV10-2, the J gene TRBJ1-3; D might be TRBD1 (5 bases). The germline V gene encodes CDR1 WSHSY and CDR2 SAAADI. The CDR3 consists of 15 residues. Trimming stripped 3 bases from V and 3 bases from J, with 12 bases between. The CDR3 reads CASSESAGDGNTIYF. Written as DNA, the CDR3 is TGCGCCAGCAGTGAAAGTGCGGGGGATGGAAACACCATATATTTT.

The V call is TRBV19, the J call TRBJ2-2; TRBD2 aligns across 10 bases. V was clipped by 3 bases and J by 6 bases; unmatched bases: 4. Germline V gene lookup returns CDR1 LNHDA and CDR2 SQIVND (reference sequence). CDR3 length equals 15 residues. The CDR3 DNA reads as TGTGCCAGTAGTATGCTAGCGGGAGTTTCCGGGGAGCTGTTTTTT. Protein sequence: CASSMLAGVSGELFF.

V and J are TRBV27 and TRBJ2-1; no firm D call. V was pared by 11 bases and J by 4 bases, with 18 bases between. CDR3 length: 14 amino acids. Germline V gene sequence: CDR1 MNHEY, CDR2 SMNVEV (reference sequence). This CDR3 is CASALRSGYNEQFF. The CDR3 DNA is TGTGCCTCGGCTCTCCGGAGTGGATACAATGAGCAGTTCTTC.

This clonotype was picked up one time. The rearrangement uses TRBV9 and TRBJ2-1; 9 positions agree with TRBD2. J lost 6 bases, V lost 2 bases, and 6 bases had no gene match. CDR1 and CDR2 (germline): SGDLS, YYNGEE. The CDR3 spans 15 residues. The DNA for the CDR3 is TGTGCCAGCAGCGTGCGGGAGGGCCCGAGCAATGAGCAGTTCTTC. This encodes CASSVREGPSNEQFF.

The chain carries TRBV7-2 and TRBJ2-1, with TRBD2 matching over 7 bases. Germline assignment: CDR1 SGHTA and CDR2 FQGNSA. With 5 bases clipped from V and 8 bases from J, the junction kept 12 bases outside the gene matches. The CDR3 has 15 residues. This CDR3 is CASSQTSWVLDEQFF. The CDR3 DNA sequence: TGTGCCAGCAGCCAGACTAGCTGGGTGTTGGATGAGCAGTTCTTC. Filled out from reference TRBV7-2 and TRBJ2-1, the complete variable domain reads GAGVSQSPSNKVTEKGKDVELRCDPISGHTALYWYRQSLGQGLEFLIYFQGNSAPDKSGLPSDRFSAERTGGSVSTLTIQRTQQEDSAVYLCASSQTSWVLDEQFFGPGTRLTVL.

The chain has TRBV7-2 and TRBJ2-5; D tentatively fits TRBD1 or TRBD2 (6 bases each). V shed 5 bases and J shed 5 bases, with 18 bases lying between them. This CDR3 contains 15 residues. Looked up from germline, CDR1 is SGHTA and CDR2 is FQGNSA. The CDR3 sequence is CASSGNGGPLETQYF. The CDR3 DNA reads as TGTGCCAGCAGCGGCAACGGGGGCCCCCTGGAGACCCAGTACTTC.

This clonotype has more than one count but fewer than ten. This sequence joins TRBV11-3 and TRBJ2-2; D remains ambiguous. Trimming cost V 4 bases and J 7 bases, with 7 bases left between them. The germline V gene encodes CDR1 SGHNT and CDR2 YENEEA. CDR3 length: 12 amino acids. The CDR3: CASSSGGGELFF. CDR3 DNA sequence: TGTGCCAGCAGCTCGGGTGGCGGGGAGCTGTTTTTT. Filled out from reference TRBV11-3 and TRBJ2-2, the complete variable domain reads EAGVVQSPRYKIIEKKQPVAFWCNPISGHNTLYWYLQNLGQGPELLIRYENEEAVDDSQLPKDRFSAERLKGVDSTLKIQPAELGDSAVYLCASSSGGGELFFGEGSRLTVL.

This chain joins TRBV12-3 or TRBV12-4 and TRBJ1-2; perhaps TRBD1 as D (6 bases). The CDR3 sequence is 15 residues long. V lost 8 bases to trimming and J lost 2 bases, with 18 bases between them. This CDR3 is CASFISAGANYGYTF. As DNA, the CDR3 is TGTGCCAGCTTTATTTCTGCGGGGGCGAACTATGGCTACACCTTC.

The chain couples TRBV27 to TRBJ2-7, with 8 nucleotides matching TRBD2. The length of the CDR3 is 14 residues. Germline V gene lookup returns CDR1 MNHEY and CDR2 SMNVEV (reference sequence). The V gene end was trimmed by 4 bases and the J gene end by 5 bases; junction bases not matched to a gene: 7. The CDR3 loop is CASSSGLDFHEQYF. The CDR3 DNA is TGTGCCAGCAGTTCGGGACTAGACTTCCACGAGCAGTACTTC.

The CDR3 DNA sequence: TGTGCCAGCAGGCCATTAGGAGCTAACTATGGCTACACCTTC. It codes for CASRPLGANYGYTF. The chain uses TRBV27 and TRBJ1-2; D call uncertain. This CDR3 contains 14 residues. Trimming shortened V by 6 bases and J by 0 bases, and 11 bases separated the two germline ends. Germline loops: CDR1 MNHEY, CDR2 SMNVEV (reference sequence).

The CDR3 sequence: CASSLGREGMDEQYF. CDR3 nucleotides: TGCGCCAGCAGCTTGGGTCGAGAGGGCATGGACGAGCAGTACTTC. The chain carries TRBV5-1 and TRBJ2-7, with a weak D call TRBD2 (5 bases). Trimming stripped 0 bases from V and 5 bases from J, with 15 bases between. The CDR3 extends over 15 amino acids. Per the germline V gene, CDR1 is SGHRS and CDR2 is YFSETQ.

V gene TRBV6-2 or TRBV6-3 combines with J gene TRBJ2-2, with 10 bases fitting TRBD2. CDR3 length equals 18 residues. V shed 7 bases and J 6 bases; nucleotides not matched to a gene: 17. CDR1 is MNHEY and CDR2 is SVGEGT in the germline V gene. For the CDR3, the DNA is TGTGCCAGCATCCACAGCTTACTAGCGGGACCGCCCCCCGGGGAGCTGTTTTTT. Translation: CASIHSLLAGPPPGELFF.

This chain's CDR3 is CASSYPLPGGNNEQFF. CDR3 DNA sequence: TGTGCCAGCAGTTACCCTTTGCCAGGAGGAAACAATGAGCAGTTCTTC. The J gene is TRBJ2-1, the V gene TRBV28; D possibly corresponds to TRBD2 (5 bases). Trimming pared 4 bases from V and 5 bases from J, leaving 18 bases between. The CDR3 is 16 amino acids. CDR1 and CDR2 from the germline V gene are MDHEN and SYDVKM.

J is TRBJ1-5 and V is TRBV19; 8 bases fit TRBD1. CDR1 is LNHDA, CDR2 SQIVND, per germline (reference sequence). V was pared by 5 bases and J by 4 bases, with 7 bases of the junction left unmatched. This CDR3 is 15 amino acids long. The CDR3 nucleotides read TGTGCCAGTAGTTTCACACAGGGGGGGAATCAGCCCCAGCATTTT. This gives the protein CASSFTQGGNQPQHF. Based on the CDR3 plus reference TRBV19 and TRBJ1-5, the full variable domain is DGGITQSPKYLFRKEGQNVTLSCEQNLNHDAMYWYRQDPGQGLRLIYYSQIVNDFQKGDIAEGYSVSREKKESFPLTVTSAQKNPTAFYLCASSFTQGGNQPQHFGDGTRLSIL.

V usage is TRBV20-1 and J usage is TRBJ2-7; D unclear. Germline loops: CDR1 DFQATT, CDR2 SNEGSKA (reference sequence). Trimming cost V 2 bases and J 9 bases, with 20 bases left between them. The CDR3 loop spans 14 amino acids. The CDR3: CSARIAGLPMVQYF. The CDR3 DNA sequence: TGCAGTGCTAGAATAGCTGGGCTCCCCATGGTGCAGTACTTC.

The chain employs TRBV23-1 and TRBJ1-6, with D tentatively TRBD1 (5 bases). Being an ORF, TRBV23-1 has a function that is uncertain. Trimming left V 0 bases short and J 7 bases short, with 19 bases between. The CDR3 loop spans 18 amino acids. CDR3 in DNA: TGCGCCAGCAGTCAATCAAAGGGGCAGGCGGGGGGGAATTCACCCCTCCACTTT. Translated, it gives CASSQSKGQAGGNSPLHF.

The rearrangement joins TRBV30 to TRBJ2-3; D unclear. The V gene lost 2 bases and the J gene lost 8 bases, with 14 bases spanning the gap. Per the germline V gene, CDR1 is GTSNPN and CDR2 is SVGIG (reference sequence). This CDR3 is built from 13 residues. The CDR3 sequence is CAWSPAVLVTQYF. CDR3 DNA: TGTGCCTGGAGTCCCGCGGTATTGGTTACGCAGTATTTT. Full variable domain (rest looked up from reference TRBV30 and TRBJ2-3): SQTIHQWPATLVQPVGSPLSLECTVEGTSNPNLYWYRQAAGRGLQLLFYSVGIGQISSEVPQNLSASRPQDRQFILSSKKLLLSDSGFYLCAWSPAVLVTQYFGPGTRLTVL.

V and J are TRBV7-8 and TRBJ1-1; 10 bases are a match to TRBD1. V lost 5 bases, J lost 2 bases, and 11 bases stayed unmatched. Germline CDR1 SGHVS, CDR2 FQNEAQ. This CDR3 contains 17 residues. CDR3 loop: CASSPLGQGNLNTEAFF. The CDR3 nucleotides read TGTGCCAGCAGCCCTCTGGGACAGGGGAATCTAAACACTGAAGCTTTCTTT.

Only a few counts were recorded for this clonotype. The chain employs TRBV6-5 and TRBJ2-7, with D possibly TRBD1 on 6 matching bases. The germline V gene encodes CDR1 MNHEY and CDR2 SVGAGI. The CDR3 is 15 residues long. Trimming stripped 4 bases from V and 1 base from J, with 14 bases between. For the CDR3, the DNA is TGTGCCAGCAGTTCCGACAGGCTCCCTTCCTACGAGCAGTACTTC. It translates to CASSSDRLPSYEQYF.

V usage is TRBV25-1 and J usage is TRBJ1-4; D is possibly TRBD1 (5 bases). The CDR3 is made up of 17 amino acids. The germline V gene encodes CDR1 MGHDK and CDR2 SYGVNS. V lost 2 bases and J lost 5, with 18 bases in between. The CDR3 DNA is TGTGCCAGCAGTGAAGTGAATATTGGGCAGGGCAATGAAAAACTGTTTTTT. Its protein is CASSEVNIGQGNEKLFF.

The V gene is TRBV4-3, the J gene TRBJ2-3; D is undetermined. Germline V CDR1 and CDR2: LGHNA, YSLEER. This CDR3 contains 15 residues. Trimming left V 0 bases short and J 2 bases short, with 9 bases between. CDR3 DNA sequence: TGCGCCAGCAGCCAAGACCAGGAGCCCACAGATACGCAGTATTTT. It encodes CASSQDQEPTDTQYF.

The chain couples TRBV3-1 to TRBJ2-7; 10 bases match TRBD1. CDR3 size: 16 residues. V shed 4 bases, J shed 5 bases, and the junction held 11 bases outside the gene matches. From germline, CDR1 is LGHDT and CDR2 YNNKEL (reference sequence). The CDR3 sequence is CASSRRPGQGTNEQYF. The CDR3 DNA reads as TGTGCCAGCAGCCGCCGACCGGGACAGGGGACGAACGAGCAGTACTTC.

The V and J genes are TRBV7-6 and TRBJ1-1, with TRBD1 identical over 8 bases. The length of the CDR3 is 16 residues. Germline-derived CDR1 and CDR2 are SGHVS and FNYEAQ. Losses at the gene ends were 1 base for V and 1 base for J; bases not matched to a gene: 5. CDR3 nucleotides: TGTGCCAGCAGCTTAGGGGCGGGGACAGGGAACACTGAAGCTTTCTTT. It translates to CASSLGAGTGNTEAFF.

The J gene is TRBJ1-2, the V gene TRBV6-2 or TRBV6-3; tentatively, D is TRBD1 (5 bases). This CDR3 contains 15 residues. Germline V gene sequence: CDR1 MNHEY, CDR2 SVGEGT. Trimming removed 2 bases at V and 1 base at J, with 11 bases between. As DNA, the CDR3 is TGTGCCAGCAGTTACCGGGGCAGACTTAACTATGGCTACACCTTC. This encodes CASSYRGRLNYGYTF.